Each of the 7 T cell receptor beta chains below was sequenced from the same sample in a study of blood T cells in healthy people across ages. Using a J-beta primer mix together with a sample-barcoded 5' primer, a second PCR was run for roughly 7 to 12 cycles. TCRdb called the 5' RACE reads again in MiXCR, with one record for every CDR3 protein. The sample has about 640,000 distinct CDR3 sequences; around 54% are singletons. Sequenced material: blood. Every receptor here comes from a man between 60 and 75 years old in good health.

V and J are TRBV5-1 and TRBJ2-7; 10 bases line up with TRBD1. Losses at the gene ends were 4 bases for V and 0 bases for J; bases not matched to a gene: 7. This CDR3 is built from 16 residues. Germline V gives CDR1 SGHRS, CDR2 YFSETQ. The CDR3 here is CASSAGQGLYSYEQYF. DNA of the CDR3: TGCGCCAGCAGCGCGGGACAGGGGCTTTACTCCTACGAGCAGTACTTC.

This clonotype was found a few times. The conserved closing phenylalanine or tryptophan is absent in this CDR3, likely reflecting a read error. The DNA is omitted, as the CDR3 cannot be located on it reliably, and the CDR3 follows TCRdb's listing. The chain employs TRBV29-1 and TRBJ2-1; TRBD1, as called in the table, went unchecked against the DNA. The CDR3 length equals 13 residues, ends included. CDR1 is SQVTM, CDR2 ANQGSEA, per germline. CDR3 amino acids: CSAPSGLGYTFGS.

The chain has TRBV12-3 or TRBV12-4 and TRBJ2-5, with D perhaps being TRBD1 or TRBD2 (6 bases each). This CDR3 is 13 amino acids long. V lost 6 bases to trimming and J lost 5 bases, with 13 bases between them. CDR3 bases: TGTGCCAGCAGAAGGGGGGCCTTGGAGACCCAGTACTTC. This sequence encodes CASRRGALETQYF.

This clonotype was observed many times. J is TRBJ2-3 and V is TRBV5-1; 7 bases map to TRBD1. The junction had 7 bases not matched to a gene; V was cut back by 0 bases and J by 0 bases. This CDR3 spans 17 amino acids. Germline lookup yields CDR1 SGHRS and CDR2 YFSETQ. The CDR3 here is CASSLEGTADSTDTQYF. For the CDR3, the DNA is TGCGCCAGCAGCTTGGAGGGGACAGCGGATAGCACAGATACGCAGTATTTT.

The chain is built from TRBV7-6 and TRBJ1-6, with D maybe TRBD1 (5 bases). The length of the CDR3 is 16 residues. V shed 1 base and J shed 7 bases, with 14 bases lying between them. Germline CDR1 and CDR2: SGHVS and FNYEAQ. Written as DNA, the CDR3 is TGTGCCAGCAGCTTAGAAGCAGGGCTGGGGAATTCACCCCTCCACTTT. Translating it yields CASSLEAGLGNSPLHF.

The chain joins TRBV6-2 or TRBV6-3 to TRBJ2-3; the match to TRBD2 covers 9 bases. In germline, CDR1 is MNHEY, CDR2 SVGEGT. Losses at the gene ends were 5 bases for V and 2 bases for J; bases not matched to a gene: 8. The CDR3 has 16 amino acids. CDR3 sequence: CASSGLSGGPTDTQYF. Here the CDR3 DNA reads TGTGCCAGCAGTGGTCTTAGCGGGGGCCCCACAGATACGCAGTATTTT.

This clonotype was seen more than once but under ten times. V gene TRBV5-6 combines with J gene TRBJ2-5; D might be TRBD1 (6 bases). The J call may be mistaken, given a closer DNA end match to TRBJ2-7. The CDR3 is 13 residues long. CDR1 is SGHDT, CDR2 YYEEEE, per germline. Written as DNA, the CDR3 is TGTGCCAGCAGTTTTCAGGGGCCCTACGAGCAGTACTTC. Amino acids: CASSFQGPYEQYF.